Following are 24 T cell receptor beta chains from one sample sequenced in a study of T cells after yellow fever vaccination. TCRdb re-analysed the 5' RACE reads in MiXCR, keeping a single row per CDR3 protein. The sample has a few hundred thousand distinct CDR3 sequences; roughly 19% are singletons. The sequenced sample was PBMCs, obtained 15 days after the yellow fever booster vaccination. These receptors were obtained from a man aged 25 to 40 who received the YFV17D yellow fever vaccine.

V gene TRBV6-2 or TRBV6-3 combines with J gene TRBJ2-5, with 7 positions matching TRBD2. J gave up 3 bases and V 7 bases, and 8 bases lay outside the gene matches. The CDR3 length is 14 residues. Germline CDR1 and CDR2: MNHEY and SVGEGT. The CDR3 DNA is TGTGCCAGCACCTGGGGCGGGAGTAAAGAGACCCAGTACTTC. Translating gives CASTWGGSKETQYF.

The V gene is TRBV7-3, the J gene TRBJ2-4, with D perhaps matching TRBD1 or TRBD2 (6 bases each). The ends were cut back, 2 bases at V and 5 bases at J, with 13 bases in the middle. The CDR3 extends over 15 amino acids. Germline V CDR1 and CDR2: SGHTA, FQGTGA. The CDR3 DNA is TGTGCCAGCAGCTTAGGGGGGCTAAGCGAAAACATTCAGTACTTC. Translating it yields CASSLGGLSENIQYF.

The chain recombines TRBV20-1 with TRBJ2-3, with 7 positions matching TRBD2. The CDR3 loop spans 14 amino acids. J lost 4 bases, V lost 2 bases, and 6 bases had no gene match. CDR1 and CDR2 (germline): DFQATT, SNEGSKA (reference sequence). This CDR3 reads CSARLAGLSDTQYF. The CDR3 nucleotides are TGCAGTGCTAGATTAGCGGGCCTCTCAGATACGCAGTATTTT.

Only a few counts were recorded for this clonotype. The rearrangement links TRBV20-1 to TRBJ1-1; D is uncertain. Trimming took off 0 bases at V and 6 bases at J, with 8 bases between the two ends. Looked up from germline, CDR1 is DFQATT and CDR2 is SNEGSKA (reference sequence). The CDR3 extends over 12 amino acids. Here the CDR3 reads CSARDRVSEAFF. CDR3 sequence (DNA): TGCAGTGCTAGAGACCGTGTATCTGAAGCTTTCTTT.

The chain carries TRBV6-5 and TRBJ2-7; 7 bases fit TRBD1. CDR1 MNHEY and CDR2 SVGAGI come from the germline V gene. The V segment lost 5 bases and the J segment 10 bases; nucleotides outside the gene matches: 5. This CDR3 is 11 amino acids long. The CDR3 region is CASSPGQVQYF. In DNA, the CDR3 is TGTGCCAGCAGTCCAGGACAGGTACAGTACTTC.

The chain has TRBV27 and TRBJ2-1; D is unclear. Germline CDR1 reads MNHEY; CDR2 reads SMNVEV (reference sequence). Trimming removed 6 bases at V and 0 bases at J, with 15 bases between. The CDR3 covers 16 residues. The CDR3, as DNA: TGTGCCAGCAGCTCTCGAAGACCCAGCTCCTACAATGAGCAGTTCTTC. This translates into CASSSRRPSSYNEQFF.

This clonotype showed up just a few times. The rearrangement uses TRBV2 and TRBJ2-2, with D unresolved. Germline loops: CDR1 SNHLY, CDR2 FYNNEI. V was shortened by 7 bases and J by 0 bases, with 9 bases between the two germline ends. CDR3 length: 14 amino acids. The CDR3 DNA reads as TGTGCCAGCATCCCAGCAGCGAACACCGGGGAGCTGTTTTTT. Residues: CASIPAANTGELFF.

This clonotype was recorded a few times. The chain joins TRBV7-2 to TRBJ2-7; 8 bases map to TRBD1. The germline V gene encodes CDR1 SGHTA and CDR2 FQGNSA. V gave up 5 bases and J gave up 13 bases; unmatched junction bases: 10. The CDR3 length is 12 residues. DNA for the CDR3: TGTGCCAGCAGCCATCAGACGGACAGGGTCTACTTC. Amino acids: CASSHQTDRVYF.

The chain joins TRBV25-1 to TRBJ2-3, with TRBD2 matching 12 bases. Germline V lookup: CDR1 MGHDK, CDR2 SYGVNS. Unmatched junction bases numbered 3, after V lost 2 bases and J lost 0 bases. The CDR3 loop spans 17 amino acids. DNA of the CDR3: TGTGCCAGCAGTGAAGTCGGGACTAGCGGGAGCACAGATACGCAGTATTTT. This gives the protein CASSEVGTSGSTDTQYF.

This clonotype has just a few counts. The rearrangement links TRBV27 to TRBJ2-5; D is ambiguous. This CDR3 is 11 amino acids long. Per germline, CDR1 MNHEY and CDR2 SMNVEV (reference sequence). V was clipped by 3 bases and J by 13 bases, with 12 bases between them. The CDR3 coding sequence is TGTGCCAGCAGTTTCGATCGCCAGTGGTACTTC. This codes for CASSFDRQWYF.

The CDR3 here is CAAAGGAFF. DNA of the CDR3: TGCGCCGCGGCAGGGGGAGCTTTCTTT. The V call is TRBV29-1, the J call TRBJ1-1, with 7 bases lining up with TRBD1. The germline gives CDR1 SQVTM, CDR2 ANQGSEA. The CDR3 length is 9 residues.

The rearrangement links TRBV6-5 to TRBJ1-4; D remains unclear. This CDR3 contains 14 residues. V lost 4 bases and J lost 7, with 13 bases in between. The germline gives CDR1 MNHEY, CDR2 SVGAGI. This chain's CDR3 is CASSSTRSLEKLFF. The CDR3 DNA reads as TGTGCCAGCAGTTCCACAAGGTCTCTTGAAAAACTGTTTTTT.

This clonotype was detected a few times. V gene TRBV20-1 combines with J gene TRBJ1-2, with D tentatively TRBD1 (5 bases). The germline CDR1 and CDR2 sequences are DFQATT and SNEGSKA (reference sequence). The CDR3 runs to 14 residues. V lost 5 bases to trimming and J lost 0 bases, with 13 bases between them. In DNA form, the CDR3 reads TGCAGTGCTTATCAGACAGCTTCTAACTATGGCTACACCTTC. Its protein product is CSAYQTASNYGYTF.

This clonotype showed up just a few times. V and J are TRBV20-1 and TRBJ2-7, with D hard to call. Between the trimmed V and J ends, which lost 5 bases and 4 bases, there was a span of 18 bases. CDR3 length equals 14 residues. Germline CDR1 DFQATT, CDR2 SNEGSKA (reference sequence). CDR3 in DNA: TGCAGTGCTTCACCACCCGGCCCAATTTACGAGCAGTACTTC. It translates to CSASPPGPIYEQYF.

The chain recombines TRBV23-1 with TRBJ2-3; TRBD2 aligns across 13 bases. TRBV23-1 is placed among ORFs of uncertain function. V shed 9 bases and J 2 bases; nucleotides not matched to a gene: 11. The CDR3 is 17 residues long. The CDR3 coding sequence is TGCGCCAGTTTCCCGGAGACTAGCGGGAGGTTCACAGATACGCAGTATTTT. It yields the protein CASFPETSGRFTDTQYF.

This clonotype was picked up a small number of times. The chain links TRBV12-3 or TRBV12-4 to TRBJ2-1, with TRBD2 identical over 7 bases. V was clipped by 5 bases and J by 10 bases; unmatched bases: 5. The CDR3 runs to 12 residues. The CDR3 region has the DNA TGTGCCAGCAGTCCCCTGACTAGCGAGCAGTTCTTC. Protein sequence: CASSPLTSEQFF.

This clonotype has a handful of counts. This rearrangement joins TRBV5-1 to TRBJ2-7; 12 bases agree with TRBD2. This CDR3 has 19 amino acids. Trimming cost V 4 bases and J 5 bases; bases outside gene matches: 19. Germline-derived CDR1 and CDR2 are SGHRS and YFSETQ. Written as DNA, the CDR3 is TGCGCCAGCAGCCCCCTCGGGACTAGCGGGTCCTCCCCCCTCAACGAGCAGTACTTC. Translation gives CASSPLGTSGSSPLNEQYF.

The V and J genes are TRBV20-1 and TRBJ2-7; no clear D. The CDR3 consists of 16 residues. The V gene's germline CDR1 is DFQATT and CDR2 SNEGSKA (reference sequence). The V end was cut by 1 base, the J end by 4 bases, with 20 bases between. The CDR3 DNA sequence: TGCAGTGCTAGAGTTGAAGGGCGCGGACCTCGATACGAGCAGTACTTC. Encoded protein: CSARVEGRGPRYEQYF.

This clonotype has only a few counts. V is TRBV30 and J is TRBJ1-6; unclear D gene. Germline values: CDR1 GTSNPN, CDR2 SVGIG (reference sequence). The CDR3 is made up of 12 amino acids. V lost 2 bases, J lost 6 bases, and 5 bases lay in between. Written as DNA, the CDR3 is TGTGCCTGGAGTCCCCGTAATTCACCCCTCCACTTT. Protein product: CAWSPRNSPLHF.

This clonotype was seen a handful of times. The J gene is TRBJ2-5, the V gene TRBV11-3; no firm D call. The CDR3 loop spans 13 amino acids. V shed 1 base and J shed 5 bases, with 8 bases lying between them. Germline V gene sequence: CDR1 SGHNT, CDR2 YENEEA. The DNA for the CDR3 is TGTGCCAGCAGCTTAGTAGACGGGGAGACCCAGTACTTC. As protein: CASSLVDGETQYF. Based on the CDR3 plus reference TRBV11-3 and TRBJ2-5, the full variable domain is EAGVVQSPRYKIIEKKQPVAFWCNPISGHNTLYWYLQNLGQGPELLIRYENEEAVDDSQLPKDRFSAERLKGVDSTLKIQPAELGDSAVYLCASSLVDGETQYFGPGTRLLVL.

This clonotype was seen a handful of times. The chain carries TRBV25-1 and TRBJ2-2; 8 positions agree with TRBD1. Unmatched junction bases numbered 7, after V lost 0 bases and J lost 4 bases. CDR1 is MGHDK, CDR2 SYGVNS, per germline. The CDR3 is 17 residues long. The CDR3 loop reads CASSEYPRGQVTGELFF. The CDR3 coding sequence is TGTGCCAGCAGTGAATATCCCAGGGGGCAGGTCACCGGGGAGCTGTTTTTT.

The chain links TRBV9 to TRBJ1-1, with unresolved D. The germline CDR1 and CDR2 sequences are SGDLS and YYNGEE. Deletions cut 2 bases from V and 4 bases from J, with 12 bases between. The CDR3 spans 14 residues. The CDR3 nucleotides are TGTGCCAGCAGCGTCGATCTGGTTTCCACTGAAGCTTTCTTT. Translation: CASSVDLVSTEAFF.

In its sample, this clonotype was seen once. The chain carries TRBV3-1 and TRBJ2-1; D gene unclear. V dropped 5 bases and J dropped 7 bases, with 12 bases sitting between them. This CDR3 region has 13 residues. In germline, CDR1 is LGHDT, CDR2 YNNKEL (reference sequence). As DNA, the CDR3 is TGTGCCAGCAGCGCGGACCCGAGAAATGAGCAGTTCTTC. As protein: CASSADPRNEQFF.

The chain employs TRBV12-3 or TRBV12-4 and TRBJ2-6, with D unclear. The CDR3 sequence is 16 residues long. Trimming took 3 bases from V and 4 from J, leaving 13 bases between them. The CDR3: CASSLMGNWGANVLTF. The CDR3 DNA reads TGTGCCAGCAGTTTGATGGGGAACTGGGGGGCCAACGTCCTGACTTTC.